The 26 T cell receptor beta chains in this list originate from one sample, sequenced in a study of shared clonotypes between healthy human individuals (TCRdb year 2020). Receptors were amplified or captured by the immunoSEQ multiplex PCR assay. The table comes from immuneACCESS by way of TCRdb, which keeps in-frame sequences with V and J called. Part of the clones is missing from these tables; in studies checked, under half for an unresolved V gene and the rest for unknown reasons. Recorded for this sample are over 2 million clones; 85% to 95% of them occurred a single time. Of the sample, 0.3% to 0.45% falls within the top ten clones. The sample consisted of naive CD4+ T cells from PBMCs. In the paper's terms, the cell subset or site label means: CD45RA+ positively selected. These TCRs come from a young man in good health. Some clones in this sample may be carry-over from other donors' samples.

The chain has TRBV28 and TRBJ2-7, with unresolved D. The germline V gene has CDR1 MDHEN and CDR2 SYDVKM. Trimming removed 4 bases from V and 7 bases from J, with 11 bases in between. This CDR3 has 12 residues. Written as DNA, the CDR3 is TGTGCCAGCAGTTGGCAGGTTGGGGAGCAGTACTTC. Encoded protein: CASSWQVGEQYF.

The V call is TRBV18, the J call TRBJ2-6; 10 bases align to TRBD1. V shed 3 bases and J 0 bases; nucleotides not matched to a gene: 5. The CDR3 is made up of 18 amino acids. CDR1 and CDR2 (germline): KGHSH, LQKENI. This CDR3 reads CASSPGQGTLSGANVLTF. CDR3 sequence (DNA): TGTGCCAGCTCACCGGGACAGGGGACCCTCTCTGGGGCCAACGTCCTGACTTTC.

This sequence joins TRBV27 and TRBJ1-2, with D perhaps TRBD1 (6 bases). V was cut by 10 bases and J by 2 bases, with 17 bases left in between. The CDR3 length is 14 residues. Looked up from germline, CDR1 is MNHEY and CDR2 is SMNVEV (reference sequence). CDR3 sequence reads: CAKPQVQGNYGYTF. The DNA for the CDR3 is TGTGCCAAACCGCAGGTACAGGGAAACTATGGCTACACCTTC.

A few counts support this clone. The rearrangement joins TRBV19 to TRBJ1-5; tentative D call: TRBD1 (6 bases). Per germline, CDR1 LNHDA and CDR2 SQIVND (reference sequence). The V end lost 7 bases, the J end lost 6 bases, and 16 bases lay between the germline ends. The CDR3 consists of 14 residues. Written as DNA, the CDR3 is TGTGCCAGTAAGGGGGGCCAGGGCCTTCAGCCCCAGCATTTT. This sequence encodes CASKGGQGLQPQHF.

The chain recombines TRBV28 with TRBJ2-2; 9 positions match TRBD2. Trimming cost V 5 bases and J 2 bases; bases outside gene matches: 15. CDR3 length: 19 residues. Germline CDR1 reads MDHEN; CDR2 reads SYDVKM. CDR3 sequence (DNA): TGTGCCAGCAGTCCCGTCCGGCAGCGGGAGGATCGAAACACCGGGGAGCTGTTTTTT. Its protein product is CASSPVRQREDRNTGELFF.

The gene calls are TRBV7-9 and TRBJ2-7; D might be TRBD1 or TRBD2, each matching 5 bases. Germline assignment: CDR1 SEHNR and CDR2 FQNEAQ (reference sequence). This CDR3 comprises 16 residues. Trimming left V 1 base short and J 6 bases short, with 19 bases between. The CDR3 loop is CASSLDTRGVWSEQYF. CDR3 in DNA: TGTGCCAGCAGCTTAGACACTAGAGGGGTTTGGAGCGAGCAGTACTTC.

This chain connects TRBV15 to TRBJ2-1; unclear D gene. Trimming stripped 1 base from V and 0 bases from J, with 10 bases between. Per the germline V gene, CDR1 is LNHNV and CDR2 is YYDKDF (reference sequence). The length of the CDR3 is 16 residues. CDR3 amino acids: CATSRGSGNSYNEQFF. CDR3 sequence (DNA): TGTGCCACCAGCAGAGGGTCCGGTAACTCCTACAATGAGCAGTTCTTC. The whole variable domain, filled in from reference TRBV15 and TRBJ2-1, reads DAMVIQNPRYQVTQFGKPVTLSCSQTLNHNVMYWYQQKSSQAPKLLFHYYDKDFNNEADTPDNFQSRRPNTSFCFLDIRSPGLGDTAMYLCATSRGSGNSYNEQFFGPGTRLTVL.

On this clone: One end of the junction varies from germline; a read error may be responsible. The chain recombines TRBV5-1 with TRBJ2-7; a possible D gene is TRBD1 (6 bases). The CDR3 has 13 residues. Germline CDR1 is SGHRS and CDR2 is YFSETQ. The CDR3 reads CATSLGRGAEQYF. CDR3 nucleotides: TGCGCCACCAGCTTAGGCAGGGGCGCGGAGCAGTACTTC.

The chain is built from TRBV5-4 and TRBJ1-3, with D tentatively TRBD1 (5 bases). Germline V gene data show CDR1 as SGHNT and CDR2 as YYREEE (reference sequence). CDR3 length equals 14 residues. V dropped 3 bases and J dropped 1 base, with 8 bases sitting between them. CDR3 sequence (DNA): TGTGCCAGCAGCTGGGACGGTTCTGGAAACACCATATATTTT. Translation: CASSWDGSGNTIYF. Full variable domain (outside the CDR3, taken from reference TRBV5-4 and TRBJ1-3): ETGVTQSPTHLIKTRGQQVTLRCSSQSGHNTVSWYQQALGQGPQFIFQYYREEENGRGNFPPRFSGLQFPNYSSELNVNALELDDSALYLCASSWDGSGNTIYFGEGSWLTVV.

This chain links TRBV27 with TRBJ1-2, with 9 bases aligning to TRBD1. The CDR3 spans 14 residues. The V gene's germline CDR1 is MNHEY and CDR2 SMNVEV (reference sequence). V lost 3 bases, J lost 7 bases, and 6 bases stayed unmatched. CDR3 sequence reads: CASSFNRGLVGYTF. The CDR3 bases are TGTGCCAGCAGTTTCAACAGGGGGCTGGTTGGCTACACCTTC.

Concerning this clone itself: The sample holds other DNA sequences that translate to the same CDR3. V is TRBV7-2 and J is TRBJ2-2, with no clear D. V gave up 3 bases and J gave up 3 bases, with 2 bases separating them. The CDR3 is 12 residues long. Looked up from germline, CDR1 is SGHTA and CDR2 is FQGNSA. CDR3 region: CASSFYTGELFF. CDR3 sequence (DNA): TGTGCCAGCAGCTTTTACACCGGGGAGCTGTTTTTT.

This sequence joins TRBV27 and TRBJ2-7, with D perhaps TRBD2 (6 bases). Germline lookup yields CDR1 MNHEY and CDR2 SMNVEV (reference sequence). Trimming took off 5 bases at V and 6 bases at J, with 23 bases between the two ends. This CDR3 is built from 16 residues. The CDR3 DNA follows: TGTGCCAGCAGTGTCCGACCGGGACTCCCTCTCTCCGAGCAGTACTTC. It yields the protein CASSVRPGLPLSEQYF.

On this clone: Other DNA sequences in this specimen translate into the identical CDR3. V is TRBV28 and J is TRBJ2-1; maybe TRBD2 (5 bases). Germline-derived CDR1 and CDR2 are MDHEN and SYDVKM. V was shortened by 3 bases and J by 0 bases, with 9 bases between the two germline ends. This CDR3 is 15 amino acids long. The CDR3 sequence: CASSFSGSSYNEQFF. DNA of the CDR3: TGTGCCAGCAGTTTCTCGGGGAGCTCCTACAATGAGCAGTTCTTC.

This clone was seen only a few times. The V and J genes are TRBV28 and TRBJ1-1; D unresolved. The CDR3 is 11 amino acids. Germline-derived CDR1 and CDR2 are MDHEN and SYDVKM. V lost 7 bases to trimming and J lost 1 base, with 4 bases between them. The CDR3 protein is CASKRNTEAFF. CDR3 nucleotides: TGTGCCAGCAAACGGAACACTGAAGCTTTCTTT. Variable domain in full (rest from reference TRBV28 and TRBJ1-1): DVKVTQSSRYLVKRTGEKVFLECVQDMDHENMFWYRQDPGLGLRLIYFSYDVKMKEKGDIPEGYSVSREKKERFSLILESASTNQTSMYLCASKRNTEAFFGQGTRLTVV.

Worth noting for this clone: Other DNA sequences of this sample code for an identical CDR3. J is TRBJ2-7 and V is TRBV28, with D perhaps TRBD1 (5 bases). The germline V and J ends were trimmed by 3 bases and 3 bases, with 9 bases remaining between them. CDR1 is MDHEN, CDR2 SYDVKM, per germline. The CDR3 consists of 13 residues. The CDR3 spells CASSLRQIYEQYF. CDR3 coding DNA: TGTGCCAGCAGTTTGAGACAGATCTACGAGCAGTACTTC.

As to this clone: In the same sample, other DNA sequences code for this CDR3. V usage is TRBV7-8 and J usage is TRBJ1-2, with 9 bases fitting TRBD1. Germline V gene data show CDR1 as SGHVS and CDR2 as FQNEAQ. Losses at the gene ends were 3 bases for V and 4 bases for J; bases not matched to a gene: 3. This CDR3 contains 14 residues. CDR3 protein: CASSLGQGFYGYTF. The CDR3 DNA sequence: TGTGCCAGCAGCTTGGGACAGGGCTTCTATGGCTACACCTTC.

The sample holds one count of this clone. Other DNA sequences in the same sample also yield this CDR3. V usage is TRBV7-9 and J usage is TRBJ1-2; D not certain. CDR3 length equals 11 residues. The germline V gene has CDR1 SEHNR and CDR2 FQNEAQ (reference sequence). V lost 6 bases to trimming and J lost 5 bases, with 7 bases between them. The CDR3 region is CASSSGYGYTF. CDR3 nucleotides: TGTGCCAGCAGTTCGGGGTATGGCTACACCTTC. The whole variable domain, remainder taken from reference TRBV7-9 and TRBJ1-2, is DTGVSQNPRHKITKRGQNVTFRCDPISEHNRLYWYRQTLGQGPEFLTYFQNEAQLEKSRLLSDRFSAERPKGSFSTLEIQRTEQGDSAMYLCASSSGYGYTFGSGTRLTVV.

The chain carries TRBV5-6 and TRBJ2-7, with 7 bases lining up with TRBD1. The CDR3 has 15 residues. Germline assignment: CDR1 SGHDT and CDR2 YYEEEE. The J segment lost 5 bases and the V segment lost 4 bases, leaving 12 bases of the junction unmatched. This CDR3 is CASSLRTGSWNEQYF. The CDR3 coding sequence is TGTGCCAGCAGCCTGAGGACAGGAAGCTGGAACGAGCAGTACTTC. The whole variable domain, remainder taken from reference TRBV5-6 and TRBJ2-7, is DAGVTQSPTHLIKTRGQQVTLRCSPKSGHDTVSWYQQALGQGPQFIFQYYEEEERQRGNFPDRFSGHQFPNYSSELNVNALLLGDSALYLCASSLRTGSWNEQYFGPGTRLTVT.

The chain recombines TRBV28 with TRBJ2-5; 10 bases match TRBD1. With 5 bases clipped from V and 4 bases from J, the junction kept 7 bases outside the gene matches. The germline V gene has CDR1 MDHEN and CDR2 SYDVKM. The CDR3 totals 15 residues. The CDR3 protein is CASSARDRGRETQYF. In DNA, the CDR3 is TGTGCCAGCAGTGCCAGGGACAGGGGTAGAGAGACCCAGTACTTC. The full variable domain, completed using reference TRBV28 and TRBJ2-5, is DVKVTQSSRYLVKRTGEKVFLECVQDMDHENMFWYRQDPGLGLRLIYFSYDVKMKEKGDIPEGYSVSREKKERFSLILESASTNQTSMYLCASSARDRGRETQYFGPGTRLLVL.

The chain's CDR3 is CASSLFRGPYNEQFF. The CDR3 DNA reads as TGTGCCAGCAGCTTATTCAGGGGCCCTTACAATGAGCAGTTCTTC. The V and J genes are TRBV7-9 and TRBJ2-1, with a tentative D call TRBD1 (6 bases). Germline CDR1 SEHNR, CDR2 FQNEAQ (reference sequence). The CDR3 totals 15 residues. V was trimmed by 2 bases and J by 4 bases, leaving 12 bases between them.

The V call is TRBV6-5, the J call TRBJ2-7; a possible D gene is TRBD1 (6 bases). Germline V gene lookup returns CDR1 MNHEY and CDR2 SVGAGI. The CDR3 runs 12 residues. Trimming cost V 5 bases and J 6 bases, with 11 bases left between them. The CDR3 nucleotides read TGTGCCAGCAGTCCAGGGGTAGGCGAGCAGTACTTC. It translates to CASSPGVGEQYF.

The chain links TRBV25-1 to TRBJ2-7; D possibly corresponds to TRBD1 (6 bases). Trimming removed 7 bases from V and 4 bases from J, with 14 bases in between. This CDR3 has 13 amino acids. Germline-derived CDR1 and CDR2 are MGHDK and SYGVNS. For the CDR3, the DNA is TGTGCCAGCACCAAGGGGGTGACTTACGAGCAGTACTTC. It codes for CASTKGVTYEQYF.

CDR3 in amino acids: CASSLVGLTLADTQYF. In nucleotides, the CDR3 is TGCGCCAGCAGCCTGGTAGGGCTTACCCTGGCAGATACGCAGTATTTT. The rearrangement uses TRBV5-1 and TRBJ2-3; D is unresolved. Deletions cut 4 bases from V and 4 bases from J, with 19 bases between. The CDR3 runs 16 residues. CDR1 is SGHRS and CDR2 is YFSETQ in the germline V gene.

The chain carries TRBV5-1 and TRBJ1-2; 9 positions match TRBD1. The V gene's germline CDR1 is SGHRS and CDR2 YFSETQ. The CDR3 consists of 16 residues. V shed 7 bases, J shed 4 bases, and the junction held 14 bases outside the gene matches. DNA of the CDR3: TGCGCCAGCCATCTCCCGGGACAGGGCGCCTCCTATGGCTACACCTTC. Translated, it gives CASHLPGQGASYGYTF.

The genes are TRBV5-5 and TRBJ2-5; D might be TRBD2 (5 bases). Germline V CDR1 and CDR2: SGHKS, YYEKEE (reference sequence). This CDR3 contains 12 residues. Trimming cost V 4 bases and J 11 bases, with 15 bases left between them. DNA for the CDR3: TGTGCCAGCAGCCTCCAGAATCCGGGGCAGTACTTC. Its protein product is CASSLQNPGQYF.

The chain recombines TRBV10-3 with TRBJ1-5, with D perhaps matching TRBD1 (5 bases). This CDR3 contains 14 residues. Deletions cut 1 base from V and 7 bases from J, with 11 bases between. Germline CDR1 and CDR2: ENHRY and SYGVKD. The CDR3 DNA reads TGTGCCATCAGTGAGTTGCCGGGACGGCAGCCCCAGCATTTT. This gives the protein CAISELPGRQPQHF.